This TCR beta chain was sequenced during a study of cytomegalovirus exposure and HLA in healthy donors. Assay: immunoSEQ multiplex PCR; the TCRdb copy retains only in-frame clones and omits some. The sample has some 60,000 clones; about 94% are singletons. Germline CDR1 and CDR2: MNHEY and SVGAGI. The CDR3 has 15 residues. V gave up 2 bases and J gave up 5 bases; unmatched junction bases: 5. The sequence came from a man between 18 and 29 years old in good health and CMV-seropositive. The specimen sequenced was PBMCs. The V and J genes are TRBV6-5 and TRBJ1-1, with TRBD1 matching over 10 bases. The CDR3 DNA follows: TGTGCCAGCAGTTACGGGGGGACAGGGGAGACTGAAGCTTTCTTT. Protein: CASSYGGTGETEAFF.